This entry lists 16 T cell receptor beta chains sequenced from one sample in a study of OX40 agonist ivuxolimab in advanced cancers. Only in-frame clones appear in the TCRdb table, and some are missing; sequencing was by immunoSEQ multiplex PCR. The sample includes around 31,000 clones, roughly 89% seen only once; the top ten take roughly 32%. Specimen: CD4+ or CD8+ T cells sorted from blood, collected in a trial of the OX40 agonist ivuxolimab. All receptors come from an adult with an advanced solid tumor such as melanoma, head and neck, liver or kidney cancer.

The chain couples TRBV5-4 to TRBJ2-5; 8 positions agree with TRBD2. There are 17 residues in the CDR3. Germline V lookup: CDR1 SGHNT, CDR2 YYREEE (reference sequence). Unmatched junction bases numbered 14, after V lost 4 bases and J lost 3 bases. The CDR3 nucleotides read TGTGCCAGCAGCCCCTTCGGGGGGGCCGGGTGGGAAGAGACCCAGTACTTC. It translates to CASSPFGGAGWEETQYF.

This clone appeared a single time. The chain is built from TRBV7-8 and TRBJ2-7; D is unresolved. With 1 base removed from V and 5 bases from J, the gap between germline ends came to 12 bases. The CDR3 covers 14 residues. The germline V gene has CDR1 SGHVS and CDR2 FQNEAQ. CDR3: CASSLVRNPDEQYF. DNA of the CDR3: TGTGCCAGCAGCTTAGTACGGAATCCAGACGAGCAGTACTTC.

This sequence joins TRBV6-5 and TRBJ1-2; D possibly corresponds to TRBD1 (5 bases). Trimming cost V 5 bases and J 0 bases, with 7 bases left between them. The CDR3 has 13 amino acids. Germline V gene data show CDR1 as MNHEY and CDR2 as SVGAGI. The CDR3 here is CASSGTSNYGYTF. The CDR3 DNA follows: TGTGCCAGCAGTGGGACCTCTAACTATGGCTACACCTTC.

The genes are TRBV10-3 and TRBJ2-7; D ambiguous. The V gene lost 4 bases and the J gene lost 5 bases, with 9 bases spanning the gap. The CDR3 extends over 12 amino acids. Germline values: CDR1 ENHRY, CDR2 SYGVKD. CDR3 DNA: TGTGCCATCAGTGTACCCCCCAACGAGCAGTACTTC. Translated: CAISVPPNEQYF.

This chain connects TRBV5-1 to TRBJ1-2, with no clear D. The V end was cut by 4 bases, the J end by 2 bases, with 12 bases between. This CDR3 is 14 amino acids long. Germline CDR1 SGHRS, CDR2 YFSETQ. CDR3 DNA sequence: TGCGCCAGCAGCCCTTCATCAGTCAACTATGGCTACACCTTC. Translating gives CASSPSSVNYGYTF.

CDR3 loop: CASSLAGGNTGELFF. CDR3 bases: TGTGCCAGCAGCTTGGCCGGGGGTAATACCGGGGAGCTGTTTTTT. J is TRBJ2-2 and V is TRBV5-6; perhaps TRBD2 as D (6 bases). This CDR3 is built from 15 residues. Germline-derived CDR1 and CDR2 are SGHDT and YYEEEE. The V end lost 0 bases, the J end lost 5 bases, and 11 bases lay between the germline ends.

The gene calls are TRBV18 and TRBJ2-1, with a weak D call TRBD1 (5 bases). Germline CDR1 is KGHSH and CDR2 is LQKENI. Trimming shortened V by 3 bases and J by 6 bases, and 21 bases separated the two germline ends. The CDR3 has 17 amino acids. CDR3 amino acids: CASSPSAGRGLVNEQFF. The DNA of the CDR3 is TGTGCCAGCTCACCGAGCGCAGGGCGAGGCCTCGTCAATGAGCAGTTCTTC.

The chain combines TRBV5-4 with TRBJ2-7; D unclear. V dropped 2 bases and J dropped 2 bases, with 2 bases sitting between them. CDR3 length: 11 residues. Germline V lookup: CDR1 SGHNT, CDR2 YYREEE (reference sequence). CDR3: CASSFTYEQYF. CDR3 coding DNA: TGTGCCAGCAGCTTTACCTACGAGCAGTACTTC. Full variable domain (missing parts from reference TRBV5-4 and TRBJ2-7): ETGVTQSPTHLIKTRGQQVTLRCSSQSGHNTVSWYQQALGQGPQFIFQYYREEENGRGNFPPRFSGLQFPNYSSELNVNALELDDSALYLCASSFTYEQYFGPGTRLTVT.

The chain couples TRBV28 to TRBJ2-7; D gene ambiguous. V gave up 4 bases and J gave up 4 bases, with 8 bases separating them. The CDR3 covers 12 residues. Germline V gene sequence: CDR1 MDHEN, CDR2 SYDVKM. As DNA, the CDR3 is TGTGCCAGCAGTTATACGGTATACGAGCAGTACTTC. It specifies CASSYTVYEQYF.

V is TRBV10-3 and J is TRBJ1-2; no definite D call. The V gene lost 0 bases and the J gene lost 6 bases, with 11 bases spanning the gap. The V gene's germline CDR1 is ENHRY and CDR2 SYGVKD. The length of the CDR3 is 14 residues. The CDR3 here is CAISESRLPDGYTF. The CDR3 DNA reads TGTGCCATCAGTGAGTCGAGGCTCCCAGATGGCTACACCTTC.

This clone appeared a few times. The V and J genes are TRBV2 and TRBJ2-1; D is ambiguous. This CDR3 spans 15 amino acids. The V and J ends lost 2 bases and 3 bases respectively, with 11 bases between them. CDR1 and CDR2 (germline): SNHLY, FYNNEI. Written as DNA, the CDR3 is TGTGCCAGCAGTGAACGGACCGGCTACTACAATGAGCAGTTCTTC. This gives the protein CASSERTGYYNEQFF.

This chain uses TRBV4-2 with TRBJ2-2, with 8 bases that match TRBD2. The CDR3 totals 17 residues. The trim removed 3 bases at V and 1 base at J, leaving 7 bases unmatched. Germline CDR1 LGHNA, CDR2 YNFKEQ. The CDR3 here is CASSHFGGAENTGELFF. The CDR3 DNA follows: TGTGCCAGCAGCCACTTCGGGGGGGCCGAGAACACCGGGGAGCTGTTTTTT.

V usage is TRBV27 and J usage is TRBJ1-1; D is uncertain. With 2 bases removed from V and 0 bases from J, the gap between germline ends came to 10 bases. CDR1 MNHEY and CDR2 SMNVEV come from the germline V gene (reference sequence). CDR3 length equals 15 residues. As DNA, the CDR3 is TGTGCCAGCAGTTTAACTTGGCGGCTGAACACTGAAGCTTTCTTT. Amino acid sequence: CASSLTWRLNTEAFF.

The CDR3 nucleotides read TGTGCCAGCAGCCGGACCGGGACGACTGGAAACACCATATATTTT. Its translation: CASSRTGTTGNTIYF. This chain uses TRBV27 with TRBJ1-3; a possible D gene is TRBD1 (5 bases). The CDR3 runs 15 residues. The germline gives CDR1 MNHEY, CDR2 SMNVEV (reference sequence). V gave up 6 bases and J gave up 2 bases, with 14 bases separating them.

This rearrangement joins TRBV7-3 to TRBJ2-7, with D possibly matching TRBD2 (7 bases). There are 16 residues in the CDR3. Germline V lookup: CDR1 SGHTA, CDR2 FQGTGA. The germline V and J ends were trimmed by 0 bases and 2 bases, with 14 bases remaining between them. CDR3 residues: CASSLTGNGGPYEQYF. The CDR3, as DNA: TGTGCCAGCAGCTTAACGGGGAACGGGGGGCCCTACGAGCAGTACTTC.

The chain employs TRBV29-1 and TRBJ1-2, with D possibly TRBD1 on 6 matching bases. CDR1 is SQVTM, CDR2 ANQGSEA, per germline. The CDR3 totals 12 residues. Deletions cut 7 bases from V and 2 bases from J, with 11 bases between. Written as DNA, the CDR3 is TGCAGCGGGGACATTTCCAACTATGGCTACACCTTC. Translating it yields CSGDISNYGYTF.